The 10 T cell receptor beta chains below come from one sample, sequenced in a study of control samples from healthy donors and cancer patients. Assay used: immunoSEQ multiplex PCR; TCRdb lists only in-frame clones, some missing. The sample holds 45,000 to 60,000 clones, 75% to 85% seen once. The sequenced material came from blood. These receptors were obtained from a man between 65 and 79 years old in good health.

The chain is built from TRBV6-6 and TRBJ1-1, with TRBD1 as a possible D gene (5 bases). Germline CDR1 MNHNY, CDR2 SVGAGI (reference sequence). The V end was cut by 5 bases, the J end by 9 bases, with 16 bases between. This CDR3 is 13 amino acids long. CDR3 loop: CASSNGDSSKAFF. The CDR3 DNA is TGTGCCAGCAGTAACGGAGACAGCAGCAAAGCTTTCTTT.

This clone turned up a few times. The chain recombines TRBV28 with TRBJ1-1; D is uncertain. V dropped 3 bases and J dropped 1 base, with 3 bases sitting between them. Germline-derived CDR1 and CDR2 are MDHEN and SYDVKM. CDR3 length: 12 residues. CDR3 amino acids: CASSFRNTEAFF. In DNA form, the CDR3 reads TGTGCCAGCAGTTTTAGGAACACTGAAGCTTTCTTT.

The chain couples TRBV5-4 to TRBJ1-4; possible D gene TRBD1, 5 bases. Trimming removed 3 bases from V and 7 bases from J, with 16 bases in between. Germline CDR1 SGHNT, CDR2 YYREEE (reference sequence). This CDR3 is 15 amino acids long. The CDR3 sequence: CASSSSLGGGEKLFF. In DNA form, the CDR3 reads TGTGCCAGCAGCTCCAGCCTCGGGGGGGGTGAAAAACTGTTTTTT.

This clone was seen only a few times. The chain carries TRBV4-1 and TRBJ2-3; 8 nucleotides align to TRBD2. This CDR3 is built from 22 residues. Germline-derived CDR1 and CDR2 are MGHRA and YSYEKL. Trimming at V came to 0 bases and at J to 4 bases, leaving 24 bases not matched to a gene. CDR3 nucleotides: TGCGCCAGCAGCCAAGAGGGTACCTACCGGGGGGGTCCCCTGGCCCGGGCAGATACGCAGTATTTT. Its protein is CASSQEGTYRGGPLARADTQYF.

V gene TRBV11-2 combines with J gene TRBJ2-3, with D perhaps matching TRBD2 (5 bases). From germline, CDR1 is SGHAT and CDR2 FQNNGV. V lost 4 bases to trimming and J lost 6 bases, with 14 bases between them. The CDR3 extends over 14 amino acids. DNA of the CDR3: TGTGCCAGCAGCTCTCCTCGGACTGGTGATACGCAGTATTTT. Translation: CASSSPRTGDTQYF.

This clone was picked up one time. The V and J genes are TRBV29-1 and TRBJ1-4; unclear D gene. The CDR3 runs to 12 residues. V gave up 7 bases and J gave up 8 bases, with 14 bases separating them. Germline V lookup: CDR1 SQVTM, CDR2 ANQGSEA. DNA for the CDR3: TGCAGCGCTCTTGCGAATCGAGAAAAACTGTTTTTT. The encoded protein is CSALANREKLFF.

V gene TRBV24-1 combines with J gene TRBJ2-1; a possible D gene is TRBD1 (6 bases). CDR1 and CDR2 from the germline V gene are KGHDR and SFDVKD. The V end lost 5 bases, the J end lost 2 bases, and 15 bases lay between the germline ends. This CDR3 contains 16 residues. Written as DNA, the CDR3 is TGTGCCACCAGTGGCCCCCGCCAGGGGACCTACAATGAGCAGTTCTTC. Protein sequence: CATSGPRQGTYNEQFF.

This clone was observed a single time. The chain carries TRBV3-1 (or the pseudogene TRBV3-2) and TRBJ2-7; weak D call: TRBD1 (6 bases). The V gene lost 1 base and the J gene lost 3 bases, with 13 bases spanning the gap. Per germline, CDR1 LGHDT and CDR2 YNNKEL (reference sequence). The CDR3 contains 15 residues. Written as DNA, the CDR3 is TGTGCCAGCAGCCAAGGATACAGGGCGGACTACGAGCAGTACTTC. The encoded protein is CASSQGYRADYEQYF.

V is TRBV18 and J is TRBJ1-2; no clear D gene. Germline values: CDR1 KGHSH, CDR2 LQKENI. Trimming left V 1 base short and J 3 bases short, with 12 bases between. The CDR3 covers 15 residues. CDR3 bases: TGTGCCAGCTCACCACGTTCGAGCACACACTATGGCTACACCTTC. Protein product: CASSPRSSTHYGYTF. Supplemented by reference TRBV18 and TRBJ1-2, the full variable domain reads NAGVMQNPRHLVRRRGQEARLRCSPMKGHSHVYWYRQLPEEGLKFMVYLQKENIIDESGMPKERFSAEFPKEGPSILRIQQVVRGDSAAYFCASSPRSSTHYGYTFGSGTRLTVV.

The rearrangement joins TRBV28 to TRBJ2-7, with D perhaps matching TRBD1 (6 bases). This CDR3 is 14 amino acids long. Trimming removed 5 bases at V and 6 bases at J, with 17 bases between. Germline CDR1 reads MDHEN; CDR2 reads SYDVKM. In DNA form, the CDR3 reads TGTGCCAGCAGTCCCTACAGGGTTCCCAGCGAGCAGTACTTC. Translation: CASSPYRVPSEQYF.